This note documents a single TCR beta chain sequence. It lacks a known antigen. Base qualities are not recorded, but no much larger clone differs from it by a single base. The collaborating institutions used their own protocols to collect whole blood in K2EDTA tubes. Collaborator samples were shipped for TCRbeta analysis as frozen whole blood, isolated PBMCs, or DNA extracted from either sample type. TCRbeta CDR3 regions were amplified from genomic DNA by means of the immunoSEQ Assay, a bias-controlled multiplex PCR. On the authors' methods: The number of nucleated cells in each sample was estimated from the amplification of reference gene primers within the assay. To quantify the absolute abundance of each unique TCRbeta CDR3 rearrangement, sequence reads were collapsed and filtered. For each sample, productive Simpson clonality was calculated as the square root of Simpson's diversity index across productive rearrangements. TCRdb re-hosts the immuneACCESS table, in-frame sequences only. Its copies lack some clones; in the studies checked, an unresolved V gene accounts for under half of them, and the cause for the rest is not known. For V, J and clone size, that table is used; D and trimming come from the DNA. This sample is represented by 110,000 or so clones; approximately 90% of them were singletons. The ten largest clones represent approximately 4.2% of the sample.

The record originates from a study of blood T cell repertoires in COVID-19 (TCRdb year 2020). Some background on the complete study: The collaborator samples originated in the United States, Italy and Spain and spanned the acute and convalescent phases of COVID-19. The material from the prospective study consisted of cDNA or gDNA derived from T cells, B-cell-depleted T cells, or PBMCs. The dataset comprised deeply sampled blood TCRbeta repertoires from subjects exposed to, actively infected with, or recovered from COVID-19. The repertoires were released in a freely available public database meant as a resource for research on the immune response to SARS-CoV-2. The samples were drawn from two sources: the first 160 participants of the ongoing ImmuneRACE study, and 1,000 to 1,500 subjects contributed by 6 global collaborators. The sample metadata nearly always contained a de-identified subject ID, COVID-19 status, age in years and sex. Where HLA class I and class II types were available, the types were taken from metadata supplied by the sample provider, not from assay-based typing.

The paper as a whole reports these results and caveats: How much clinical and demographic metadata was included differed by source and by participant, and the metadata was provided uncurated.

Including the terminal cysteine and phenylalanine, the CDR3 comprises 14 residues. The sequence is cut down to CDR3 DNA, 42 bases in frame from base 1. CDR1 SGHRS and CDR2 YFSETQ are derived from the germline V gene. V loses 4 bases at its end and J loses 0 bases; junction bases beyond the gene matches: 3. This receptor was obtained from a woman aged 45-59 years with acute or convalescent COVID-19. This sequence uses TRBV5-1 and TRBJ1-2, and TRBD1 aligns with 7 junction nucleotides. The specimen sequenced was peripheral blood. The nucleotide sequence is given as TGCGCCAGCAGCCACGGGACAGCTAACTATGGCTACACCTTC. This gives the protein CASSHGTANYGYTF.